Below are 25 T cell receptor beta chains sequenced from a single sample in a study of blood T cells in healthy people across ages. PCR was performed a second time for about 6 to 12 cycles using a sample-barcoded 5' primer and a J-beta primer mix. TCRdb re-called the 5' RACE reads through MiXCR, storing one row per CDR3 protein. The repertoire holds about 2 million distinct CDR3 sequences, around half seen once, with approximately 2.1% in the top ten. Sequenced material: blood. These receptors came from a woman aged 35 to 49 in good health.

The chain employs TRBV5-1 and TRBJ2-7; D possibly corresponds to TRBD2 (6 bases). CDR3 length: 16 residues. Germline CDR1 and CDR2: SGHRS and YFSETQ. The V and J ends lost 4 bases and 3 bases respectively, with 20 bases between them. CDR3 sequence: CASSPHRAGLSYEQYF. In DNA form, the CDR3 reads TGCGCCAGCAGCCCCCACCGGGCGGGGCTTAGCTACGAGCAGTACTTC.

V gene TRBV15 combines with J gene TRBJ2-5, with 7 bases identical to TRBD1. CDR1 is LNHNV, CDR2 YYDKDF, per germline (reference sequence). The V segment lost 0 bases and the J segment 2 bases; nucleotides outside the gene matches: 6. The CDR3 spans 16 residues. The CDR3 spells CATSRDRGYGQETQYF. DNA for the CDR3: TGTGCCACCAGCAGAGACAGGGGGTATGGGCAAGAGACCCAGTACTTC. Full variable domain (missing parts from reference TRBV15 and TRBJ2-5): DAMVIQNPRYQVTQFGKPVTLSCSQTLNHNVMYWYQQKSSQAPKLLFHYYDKDFNNEADTPDNFQSRRPNTSFCFLDIRSPGLGDTAMYLCATSRDRGYGQETQYFGPGTRLLVL.

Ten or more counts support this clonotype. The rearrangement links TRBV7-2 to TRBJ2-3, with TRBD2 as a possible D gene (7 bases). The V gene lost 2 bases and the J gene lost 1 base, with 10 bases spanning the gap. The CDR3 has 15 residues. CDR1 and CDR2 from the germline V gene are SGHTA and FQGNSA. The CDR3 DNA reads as TGTGCCAGCAGCTTAACGGGGGGCGGCACAGATACGCAGTATTTT. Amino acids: CASSLTGGGTDTQYF.

The chain's CDR3 is CSAGEDRLNQPQHF. The CDR3 DNA reads TGCAGTGCCGGCGAAGACAGATTAAATCAGCCCCAGCATTTT. The V call is TRBV20-1, the J call TRBJ1-5, with a weak D call TRBD1 (5 bases). The CDR3 is 14 amino acids. CDR1 is DFQATT, CDR2 SNEGSKA, per germline (reference sequence). Trimming left V 6 bases short and J 4 bases short, with 16 bases between.

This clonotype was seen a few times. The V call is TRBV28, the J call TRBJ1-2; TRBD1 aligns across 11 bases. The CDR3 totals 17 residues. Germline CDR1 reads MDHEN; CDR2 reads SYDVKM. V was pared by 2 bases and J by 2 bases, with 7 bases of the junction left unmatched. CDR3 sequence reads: CASSLIGGQGANYGYTF. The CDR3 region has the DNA TGTGCCAGCAGTTTAATCGGTGGACAGGGGGCGAACTATGGCTACACCTTC.

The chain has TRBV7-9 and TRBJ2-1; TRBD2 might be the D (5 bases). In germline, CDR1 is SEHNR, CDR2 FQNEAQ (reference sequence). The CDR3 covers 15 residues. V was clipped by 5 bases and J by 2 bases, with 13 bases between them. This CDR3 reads CASSPLGEAYNEQFF. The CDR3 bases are TGTGCCAGCAGCCCTTTGGGAGAGGCCTACAATGAGCAGTTCTTC.

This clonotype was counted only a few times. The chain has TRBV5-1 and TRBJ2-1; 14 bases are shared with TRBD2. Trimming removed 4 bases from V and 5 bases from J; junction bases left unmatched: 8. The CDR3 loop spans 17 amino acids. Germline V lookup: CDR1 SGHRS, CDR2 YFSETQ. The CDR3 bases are TGCGCCAGCAGCCGAACCGGGACTAGCGGGGGAGACAATGAGCAGTTCTTC. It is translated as CASSRTGTSGGDNEQFF. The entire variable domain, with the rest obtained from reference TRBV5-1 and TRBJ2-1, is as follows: KAGVTQTPRYLIKTRGQQVTLSCSPISGHRSVSWYQQTPGQGLQFLFEYFSETQRNKGNFPGRFSGRQFSNSRSEMNVSTLELGDSALYLCASSRTGTSGGDNEQFFGPGTRLTVL.

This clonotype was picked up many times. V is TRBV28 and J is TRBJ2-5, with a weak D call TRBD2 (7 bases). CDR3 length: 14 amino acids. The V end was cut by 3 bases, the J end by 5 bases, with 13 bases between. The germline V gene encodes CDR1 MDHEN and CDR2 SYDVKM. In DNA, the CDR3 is TGTGCCAGCAGTTTTACGGGGGGCCGCGAGACCCAGTACTTC. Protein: CASSFTGGRETQYF. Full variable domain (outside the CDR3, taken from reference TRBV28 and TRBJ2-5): DVKVTQSSRYLVKRTGEKVFLECVQDMDHENMFWYRQDPGLGLRLIYFSYDVKMKEKGDIPEGYSVSREKKERFSLILESASTNQTSMYLCASSFTGGRETQYFGPGTRLLVL.

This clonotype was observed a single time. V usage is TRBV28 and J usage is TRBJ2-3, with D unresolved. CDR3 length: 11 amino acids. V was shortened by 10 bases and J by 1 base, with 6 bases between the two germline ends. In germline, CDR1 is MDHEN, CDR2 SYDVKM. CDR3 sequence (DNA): TGTGCCAACCATCGCACAGATACGCAGTATTTT. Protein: CANHRTDTQYF. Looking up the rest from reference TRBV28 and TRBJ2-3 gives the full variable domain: DVKVTQSSRYLVKRTGEKVFLECVQDMDHENMFWYRQDPGLGLRLIYFSYDVKMKEKGDIPEGYSVSREKKERFSLILESASTNQTSMYLCANHRTDTQYFGPGTRLTVL.

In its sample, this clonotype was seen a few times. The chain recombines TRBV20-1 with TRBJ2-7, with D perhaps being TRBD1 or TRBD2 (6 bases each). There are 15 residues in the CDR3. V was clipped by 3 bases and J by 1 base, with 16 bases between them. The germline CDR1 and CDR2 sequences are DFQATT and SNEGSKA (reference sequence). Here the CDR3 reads CSASSLGGGSYEQYF. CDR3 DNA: TGCAGTGCTAGTTCTCTAGGAGGGGGTTCCTACGAGCAGTACTTC.

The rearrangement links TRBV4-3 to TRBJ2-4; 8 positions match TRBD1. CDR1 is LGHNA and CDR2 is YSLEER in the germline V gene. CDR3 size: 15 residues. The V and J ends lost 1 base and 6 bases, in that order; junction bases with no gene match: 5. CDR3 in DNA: TGCGCCAGCAGCCAAGTTGCGACAGGGGTAAACATTCAGTACTTC. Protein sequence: CASSQVATGVNIQYF.

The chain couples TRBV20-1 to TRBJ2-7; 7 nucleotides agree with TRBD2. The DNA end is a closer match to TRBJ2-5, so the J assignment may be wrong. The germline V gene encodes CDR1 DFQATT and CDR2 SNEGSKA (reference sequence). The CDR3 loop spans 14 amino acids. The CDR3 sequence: CSAQVKGREETQYF. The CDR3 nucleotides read TGCAGTGCTCAGGTTAAGGGGAGGGAAGAGACCCAGTACTTC.

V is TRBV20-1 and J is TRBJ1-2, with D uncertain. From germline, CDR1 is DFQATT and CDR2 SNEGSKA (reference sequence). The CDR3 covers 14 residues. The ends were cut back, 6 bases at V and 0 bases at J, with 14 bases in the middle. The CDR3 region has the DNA TGCAGTGCCCCAGACCGCGCCGCTAACTATGGCTACACCTTC. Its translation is CSAPDRAANYGYTF.

This CDR3 is CASSLRQAADYGYTF. CDR3 DNA sequence: TGTGCCAGCAGCTTAAGACAGGCCGCCGACTATGGCTACACCTTC. The V and J genes are TRBV5-5 and TRBJ1-2, with D tentatively TRBD1 (6 bases). The CDR3 extends over 15 amino acids. CDR1 and CDR2 (germline): SGHKS, YYEKEE (reference sequence). V lost 2 bases and J lost 3, with 14 bases in between.

CDR3 DNA: TGTGCCAGCAGTTTTCCGACTAGCGGGGGGGCTCCAGAGACCCAGTACTTC. Amino acids: CASSFPTSGGAPETQYF. This chain links TRBV6-2 or TRBV6-3 with TRBJ2-5, with 14 bases matching TRBD2. The CDR3 consists of 17 residues. Germline assignment: CDR1 MNHEY and CDR2 SVGEGT. With V trimmed by 4 bases and J by 4 bases, 8 bases remained unmatched.

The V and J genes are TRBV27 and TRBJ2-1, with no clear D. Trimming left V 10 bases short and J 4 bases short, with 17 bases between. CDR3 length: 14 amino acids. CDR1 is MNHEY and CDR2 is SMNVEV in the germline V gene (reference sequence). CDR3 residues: CATSDGYSYNEQFF. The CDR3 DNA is TGTGCCACCTCCGACGGATACTCTTACAATGAGCAGTTCTTC.

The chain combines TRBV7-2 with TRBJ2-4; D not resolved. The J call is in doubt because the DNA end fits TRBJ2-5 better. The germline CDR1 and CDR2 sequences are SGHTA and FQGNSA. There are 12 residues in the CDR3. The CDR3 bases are TGTGCCAGCAGCCCCCCCTTCGGGACCCAGTACTTC. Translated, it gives CASSPPFGTQYF.

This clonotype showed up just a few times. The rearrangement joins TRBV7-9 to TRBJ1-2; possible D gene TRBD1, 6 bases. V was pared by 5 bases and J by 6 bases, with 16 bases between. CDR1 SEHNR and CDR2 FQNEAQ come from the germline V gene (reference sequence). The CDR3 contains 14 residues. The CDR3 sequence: CASSQGSKPHGYTF. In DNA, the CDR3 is TGTGCCAGCAGCCAGGGGAGCAAGCCTCATGGCTACACCTTC.

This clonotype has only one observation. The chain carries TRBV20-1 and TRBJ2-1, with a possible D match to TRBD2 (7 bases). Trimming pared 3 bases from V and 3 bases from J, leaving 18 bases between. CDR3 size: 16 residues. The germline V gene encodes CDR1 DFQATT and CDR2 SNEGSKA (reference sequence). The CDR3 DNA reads TGCAGTGCTAGGGAGGGGGTAAGGGGGGGCTACAATGAGCAGTTCTTC. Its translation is CSAREGVRGGYNEQFF.

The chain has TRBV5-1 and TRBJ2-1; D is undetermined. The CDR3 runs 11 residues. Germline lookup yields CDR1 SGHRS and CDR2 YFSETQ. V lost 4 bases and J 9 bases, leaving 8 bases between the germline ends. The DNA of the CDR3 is TGCGCCAGCAGCGGTAAGGGTGAGCAGTTCTTC. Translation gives CASSGKGEQFF.

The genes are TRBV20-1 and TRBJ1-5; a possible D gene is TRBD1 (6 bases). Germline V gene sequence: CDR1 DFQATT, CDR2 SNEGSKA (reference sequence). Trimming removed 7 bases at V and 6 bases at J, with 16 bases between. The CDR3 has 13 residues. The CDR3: CSGLTGTGQPQHF. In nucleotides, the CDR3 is TGCAGTGGACTAACAGGGACGGGTCAGCCCCAGCATTTT.

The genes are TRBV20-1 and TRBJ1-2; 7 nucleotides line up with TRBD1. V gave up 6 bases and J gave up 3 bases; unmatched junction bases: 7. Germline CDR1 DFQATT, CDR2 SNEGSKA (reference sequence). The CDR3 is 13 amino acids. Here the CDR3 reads CSATPDRYYGYTF. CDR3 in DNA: TGCAGTGCCACCCCGGACAGGTACTATGGCTACACCTTC.

CDR3 residues: CASSLLGVRDEQFF. The DNA of the CDR3 is TGTGCCAGCAGTTTATTGGGAGTCCGGGATGAGCAGTTCTTC. The chain joins TRBV27 to TRBJ2-1; D is possibly TRBD2 (5 bases). This CDR3 region has 14 residues. CDR1 is MNHEY, CDR2 SMNVEV, per germline (reference sequence). The V gene lost 1 base and the J gene lost 8 bases, with 12 bases spanning the gap.

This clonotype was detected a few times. The CDR3 loop reads CASSPRNLVVYGYTF. The CDR3 DNA is TGTGCCAGCAGCCCCAGAAATCTGGTTGTTTATGGCTACACCTTC. This rearrangement joins TRBV5-6 to TRBJ1-2; no clear D. Looked up from germline, CDR1 is SGHDT and CDR2 is YYEEEE. Trimming removed 4 bases from V and 5 bases from J, with 18 bases in between. The CDR3 totals 15 residues.

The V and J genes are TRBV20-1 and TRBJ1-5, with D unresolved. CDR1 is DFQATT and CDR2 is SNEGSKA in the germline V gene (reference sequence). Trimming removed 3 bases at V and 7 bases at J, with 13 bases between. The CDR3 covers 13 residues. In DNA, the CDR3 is TGCAGTGCTAGTGTCTCAGGTGGACAGCCCCAGCATTTT. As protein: CSASVSGGQPQHF.